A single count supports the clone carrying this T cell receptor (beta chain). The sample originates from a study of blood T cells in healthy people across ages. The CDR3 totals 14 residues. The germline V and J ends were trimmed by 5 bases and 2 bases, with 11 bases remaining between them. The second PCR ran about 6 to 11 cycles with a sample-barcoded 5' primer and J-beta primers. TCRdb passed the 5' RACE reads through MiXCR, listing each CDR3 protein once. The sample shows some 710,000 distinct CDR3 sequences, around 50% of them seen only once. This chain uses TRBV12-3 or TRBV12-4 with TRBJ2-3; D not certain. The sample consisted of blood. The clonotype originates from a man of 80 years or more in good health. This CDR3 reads CASSITAHTDTQYF. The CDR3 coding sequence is TGTGCCAGCAGTATCACTGCCCACACAGATACGCAGTATTTT.